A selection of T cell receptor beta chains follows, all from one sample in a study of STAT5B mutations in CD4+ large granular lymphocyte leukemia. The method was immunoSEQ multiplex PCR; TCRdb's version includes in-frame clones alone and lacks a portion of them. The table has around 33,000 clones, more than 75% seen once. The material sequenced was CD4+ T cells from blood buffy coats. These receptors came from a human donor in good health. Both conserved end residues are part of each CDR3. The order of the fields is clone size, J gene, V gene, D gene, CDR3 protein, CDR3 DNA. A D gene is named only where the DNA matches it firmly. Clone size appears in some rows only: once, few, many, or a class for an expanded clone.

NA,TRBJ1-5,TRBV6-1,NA,CASSEWGAYQPQHF,TGTGCCAGCAGTGAATGGGGGGCTTATCAGCCCCAGCATTTT
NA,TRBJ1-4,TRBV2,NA,CASKGGWTNEKLFF,TGTGCCAGCAAGGGGGGGTGGACTAATGAAAAACTGTTTTTT
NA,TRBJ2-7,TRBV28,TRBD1,CASSHRDRAAYEQYF,TGTGCCAGCAGTCACCGGGACAGGGCCGCCTACGAGCAGTACTTC
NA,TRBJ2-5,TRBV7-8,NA,CASSLVFGAIQETQYF,TGTGCCAGCAGCTTAGTTTTTGGTGCAATCCAAGAGACCCAGTACTTC
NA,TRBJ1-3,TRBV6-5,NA,CASPENTIYF,TGTGCCAGCCCGGAGAACACCATATATTTT
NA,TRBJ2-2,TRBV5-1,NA,CASSLNLVGTGELFF,TGCGCCAGCAGCTTGAATTTGGTTGGGACCGGGGAGCTGTTTTTT
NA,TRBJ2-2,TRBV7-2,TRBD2,CASRSRPGLALNTGELFF,TGTGCCAGCAGAAGTAGACCGGGACTAGCTCTGAACACCGGGGAGCTGTTTTTT
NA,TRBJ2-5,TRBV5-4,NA,CASSGRRSPQETQYF,TGTGCCAGCAGCGGACGGAGGTCCCCGCAAGAGACCCAGTACTTC
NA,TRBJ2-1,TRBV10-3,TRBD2,CAISDSGTSPNEQFF,TGTGCCATCAGTGATTCCGGGACTAGCCCCAATGAGCAGTTCTTC
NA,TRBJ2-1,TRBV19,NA,CASSIARGYNEQFF,TGTGCCAGTAGTATCGCCAGGGGATACAATGAGCAGTTCTTC
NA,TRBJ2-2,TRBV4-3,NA,CASSQQDRTGELFF,TGCGCCAGCAGCCAACAGGACAGAACCGGGGAGCTGTTTTTT
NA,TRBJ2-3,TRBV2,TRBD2,CASRTLAGAGYTDTQYF,TGTGCCAGCAGAACCCTAGCGGGGGCCGGGTACACAGATACGCAGTATTTT
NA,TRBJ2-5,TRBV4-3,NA,CASSLLGEREETQYF,TGCGCCAGCAGCCTTCTCGGGGAGCGGGAAGAGACCCAGTACTTC
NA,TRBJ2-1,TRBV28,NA,CASSLRRLQQFF,TGTGCCAGCAGTTTACGGCGTTTGCAGCAGTTCTTC
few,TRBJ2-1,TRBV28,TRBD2,CASSLLGTRYNEQFF,TGTGCCAGCAGTCTCTTGGGGACTAGATACAATGAGCAGTTCTTC
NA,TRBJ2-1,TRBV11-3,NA,CASSKSGANNEQFF,TGTGCCAGCAGCAAATCGGGGGCAAACAATGAGCAGTTCTTC
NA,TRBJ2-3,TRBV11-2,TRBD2,CASSLASGRVDTQYF,TGTGCCAGCAGCTTAGCCAGCGGGAGGGTAGATACGCAGTATTTT
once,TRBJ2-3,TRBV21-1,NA,CASSNRRSTDTQYF,TGTGCCAGCAGCAACAGGCGAAGCACAGATACGCAGTATTTT
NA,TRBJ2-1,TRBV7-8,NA,CASSLNIISGYNEQFF,TGTGCCAGCAGCTTAAACATCATTTCGGGGTACAATGAGCAGTTCTTC
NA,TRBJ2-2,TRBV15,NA,CATSKVLDTGELFF,TGTGCCACCAGCAAGGTTTTAGATACCGGGGAGCTGTTTTTT
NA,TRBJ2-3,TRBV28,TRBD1,CASSLRTGRKDTQYF,TGTGCCAGCAGTTTAAGGACAGGGAGGAAAGATACGCAGTATTTT
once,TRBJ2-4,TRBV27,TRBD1,CASSRRQGGLAKNIQYF,TGTGCCAGCAGTCGCCGACAGGGGGGGCTAGCCAAAAACATTCAGTACTTC
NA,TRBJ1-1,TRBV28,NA,CASSLSLTGNTEAFF,TGTGCCAGCAGTTTATCACTGACGGGGAACACTGAAGCTTTCTTT
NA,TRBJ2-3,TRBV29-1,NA,CSVEGLASDTQYF,TGCAGCGTTGAAGGGCTAGCTTCAGATACGCAGTATTTT
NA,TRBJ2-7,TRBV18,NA,CASSSGSSGNYEQYF,TGTGCCAGCTCATCAGGGTCCTCCGGGAACTACGAGCAGTACTTC
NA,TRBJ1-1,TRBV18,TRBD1,CASSPPRGRGRTEAFF,TGTGCCAGCTCACCACCGAGGGGGCGCGGGAGAACTGAAGCTTTCTTT
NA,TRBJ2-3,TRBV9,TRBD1,CASSPTGETQYF,TGTGCCAGCAGCCCGACAGGGGAAACGCAGTATTTT
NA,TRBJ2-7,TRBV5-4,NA,CASSLDGGSSYEQYF,TGTGCCAGCAGCTTGGATGGGGGGTCTTCCTACGAGCAGTACTTC
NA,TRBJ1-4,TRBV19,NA,CASSAGVANEKLFF,TGTGCCAGTAGTGCCGGGGTTGCTAATGAAAAACTGTTTTTT
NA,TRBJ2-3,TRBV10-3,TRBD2,CAIGRGLATDTQYF,TGTGCCATCGGGCGGGGACTAGCGACAGATACGCAGTATTTT
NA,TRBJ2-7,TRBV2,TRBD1,CASCETRQGQGEQYF,TGTGCCAGCTGCGAGACCCGACAGGGTCAGGGGGAGCAGTACTTC
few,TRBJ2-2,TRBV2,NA,CASSEEGLNTGELFF,TGTGCCAGCAGTGAAGAGGGACTCAACACCGGGGAGCTGTTTTTT
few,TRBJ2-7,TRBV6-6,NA,CASRDRLSSYEQYF,TGTGCCAGCAGAGATCGCCTAAGCTCCTACGAGCAGTACTTC
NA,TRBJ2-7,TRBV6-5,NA,CASSWGDGTPSEQYF,TGTGCCAGCAGTTGGGGGGACGGGACTCCAAGCGAGCAGTACTTC
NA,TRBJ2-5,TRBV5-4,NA,CASSLAGVQETQYF,TGTGCCAGCAGCTTAGCCGGGGTCCAAGAGACCCAGTACTTC
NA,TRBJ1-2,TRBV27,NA,CASSGGYGYTF,TGTGCCAGCAGCGGCGGGTACGGCTACACCTTC
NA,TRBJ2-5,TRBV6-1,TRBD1,CASSLDRAETQYF,TGTGCCAGCAGTTTGGACAGGGCTGAGACCCAGTACTTC
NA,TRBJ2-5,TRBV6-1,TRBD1,CASSERDRGKTQYF,TGTGCCAGCAGTGAAAGAGACAGGGGAAAGACCCAGTACTTC
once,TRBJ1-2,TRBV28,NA,CASRSYGYTF,TGTGCCAGCAGGAGTTATGGCTACACCTTC
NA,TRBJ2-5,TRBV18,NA,CASSPGTGAEETQYF,TGTGCCAGCTCACCCGGGACCGGAGCCGAAGAGACCCAGTACTTC
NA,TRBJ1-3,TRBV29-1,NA,CSASTGSSGNTIYF,TGCAGCGCCTCTACCGGTAGCTCTGGAAACACCATATATTTT
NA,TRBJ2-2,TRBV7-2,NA,CASSLRYTGELFF,TGTGCCAGCAGCCTCAGGTACACCGGGGAGCTGTTTTTT